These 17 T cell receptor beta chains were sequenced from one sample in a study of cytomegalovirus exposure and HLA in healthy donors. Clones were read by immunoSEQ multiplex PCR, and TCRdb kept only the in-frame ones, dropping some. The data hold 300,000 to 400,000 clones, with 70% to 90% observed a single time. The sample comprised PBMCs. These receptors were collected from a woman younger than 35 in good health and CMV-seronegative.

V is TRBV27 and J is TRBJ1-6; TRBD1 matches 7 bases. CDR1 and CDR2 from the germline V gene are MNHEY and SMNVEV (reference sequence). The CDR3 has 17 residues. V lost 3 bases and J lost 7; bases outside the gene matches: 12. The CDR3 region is CASSLYIGDSTNSPLHF. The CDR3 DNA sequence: TGTGCCAGCAGTTTGTATATAGGGGACAGCACGAATTCACCCCTCCACTTT.

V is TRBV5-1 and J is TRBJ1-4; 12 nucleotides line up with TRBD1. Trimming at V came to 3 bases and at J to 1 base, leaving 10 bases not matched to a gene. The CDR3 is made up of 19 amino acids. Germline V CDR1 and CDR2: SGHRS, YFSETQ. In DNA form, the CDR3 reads TGCGCCAGCAGCTCGTATCCCGGGACAGGGGGCGAAACTAATGAAAAACTGTTTTTT. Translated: CASSSYPGTGGETNEKLFF.

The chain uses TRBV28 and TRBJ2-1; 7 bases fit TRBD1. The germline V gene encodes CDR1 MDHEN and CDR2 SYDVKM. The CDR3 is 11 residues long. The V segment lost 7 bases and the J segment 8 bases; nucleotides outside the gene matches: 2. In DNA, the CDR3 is TGTGCCAGCAACGACAGGGATGAGCAGTTCTTC. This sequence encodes CASNDRDEQFF.

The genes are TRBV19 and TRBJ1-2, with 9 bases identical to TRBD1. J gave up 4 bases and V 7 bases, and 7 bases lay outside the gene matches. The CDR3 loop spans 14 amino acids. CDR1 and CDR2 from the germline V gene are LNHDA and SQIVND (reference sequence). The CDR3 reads CASIGTGISYGYTF. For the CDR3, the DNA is TGTGCCAGTATTGGGACAGGGATTTCCTATGGCTACACCTTC.

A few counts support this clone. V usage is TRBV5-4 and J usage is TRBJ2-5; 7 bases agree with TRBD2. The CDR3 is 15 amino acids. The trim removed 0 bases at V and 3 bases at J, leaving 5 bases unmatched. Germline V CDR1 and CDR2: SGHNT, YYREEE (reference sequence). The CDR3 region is CASSLGQRGEETQYF. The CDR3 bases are TGTGCCAGCAGCTTGGGGCAGCGGGGAGAAGAGACCCAGTACTTC.

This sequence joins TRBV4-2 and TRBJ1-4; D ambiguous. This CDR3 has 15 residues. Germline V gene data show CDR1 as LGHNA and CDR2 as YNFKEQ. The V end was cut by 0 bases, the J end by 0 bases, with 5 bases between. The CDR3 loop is CASSQEGATNEKLFF. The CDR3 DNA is TGTGCCAGCAGCCAAGAGGGAGCAACTAATGAAAAACTGTTTTTT.

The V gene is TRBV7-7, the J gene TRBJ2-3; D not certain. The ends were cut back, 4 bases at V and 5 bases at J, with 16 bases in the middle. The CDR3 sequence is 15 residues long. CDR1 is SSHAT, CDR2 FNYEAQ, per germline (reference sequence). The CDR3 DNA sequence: TGTGCCAGCAGCTCGGGTGTCGGTGCCAAAGATACGCAGTATTTT. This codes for CASSSGVGAKDTQYF.

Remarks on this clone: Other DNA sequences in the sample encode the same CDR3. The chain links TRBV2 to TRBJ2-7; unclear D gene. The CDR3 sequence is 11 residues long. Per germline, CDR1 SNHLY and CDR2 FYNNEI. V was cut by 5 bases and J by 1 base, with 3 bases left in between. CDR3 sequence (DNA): TGTGCCAGCAGTTATTCCTACGAGCAGTACTTC. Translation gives CASSYSYEQYF.

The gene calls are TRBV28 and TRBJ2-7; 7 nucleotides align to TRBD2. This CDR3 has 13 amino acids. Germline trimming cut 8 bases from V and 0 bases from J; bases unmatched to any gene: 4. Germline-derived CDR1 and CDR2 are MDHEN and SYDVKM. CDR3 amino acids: CASVGGSSYEQYF. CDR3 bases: TGTGCCAGCGTGGGCGGGAGCTCCTACGAGCAGTACTTC.

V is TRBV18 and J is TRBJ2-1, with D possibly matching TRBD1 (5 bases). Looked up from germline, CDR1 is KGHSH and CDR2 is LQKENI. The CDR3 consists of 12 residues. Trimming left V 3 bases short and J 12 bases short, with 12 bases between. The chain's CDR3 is CASSPRRGVQFF. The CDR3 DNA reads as TGTGCCAGCTCACCCCGAAGGGGTGTGCAGTTCTTC.

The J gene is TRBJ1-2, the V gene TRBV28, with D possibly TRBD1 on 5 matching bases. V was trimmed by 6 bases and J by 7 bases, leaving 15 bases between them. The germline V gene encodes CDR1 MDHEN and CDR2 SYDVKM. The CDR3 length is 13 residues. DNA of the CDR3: TGTGCCAGCAGCTGGGGCCCCAAAGTTGGCTACACCTTC. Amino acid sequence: CASSWGPKVGYTF.

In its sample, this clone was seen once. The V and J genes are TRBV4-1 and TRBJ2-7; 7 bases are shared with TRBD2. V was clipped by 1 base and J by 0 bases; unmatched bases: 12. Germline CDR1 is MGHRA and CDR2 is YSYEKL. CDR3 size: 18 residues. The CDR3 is CASSQGRGGPDSSYEQYF. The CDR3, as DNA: TGCGCCAGCAGCCAAGGGAGGGGAGGGCCTGACAGCTCCTACGAGCAGTACTTC.

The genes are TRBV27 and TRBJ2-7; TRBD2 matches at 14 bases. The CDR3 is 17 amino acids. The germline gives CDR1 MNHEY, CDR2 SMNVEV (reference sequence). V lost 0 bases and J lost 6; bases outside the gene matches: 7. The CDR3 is CASSLSWSGLAGVEQYF. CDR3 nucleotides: TGTGCCAGCAGTTTATCTTGGTCGGGACTAGCGGGAGTCGAGCAGTACTTC.

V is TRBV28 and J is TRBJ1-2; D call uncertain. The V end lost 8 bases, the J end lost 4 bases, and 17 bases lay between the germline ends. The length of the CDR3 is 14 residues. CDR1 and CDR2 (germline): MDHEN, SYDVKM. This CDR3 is CASALAMVLYGYTF. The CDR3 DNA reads TGTGCCAGCGCTTTGGCCATGGTCCTCTATGGCTACACCTTC.

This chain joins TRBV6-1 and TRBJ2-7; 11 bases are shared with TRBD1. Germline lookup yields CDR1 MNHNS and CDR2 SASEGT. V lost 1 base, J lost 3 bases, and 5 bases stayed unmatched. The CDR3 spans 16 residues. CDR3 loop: CASSEDPGTGGYEQYF. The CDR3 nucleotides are TGTGCCAGCAGTGAAGACCCCGGGACAGGGGGCTACGAGCAGTACTTC.

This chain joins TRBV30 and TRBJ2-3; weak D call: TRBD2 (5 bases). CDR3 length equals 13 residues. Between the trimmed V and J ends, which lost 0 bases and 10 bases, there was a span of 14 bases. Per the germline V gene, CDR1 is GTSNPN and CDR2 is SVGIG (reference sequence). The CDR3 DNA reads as TGTGCCTGGAGTGTACTACGCGAGGGTTCGCAGTATTTT. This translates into CAWSVLREGSQYF.

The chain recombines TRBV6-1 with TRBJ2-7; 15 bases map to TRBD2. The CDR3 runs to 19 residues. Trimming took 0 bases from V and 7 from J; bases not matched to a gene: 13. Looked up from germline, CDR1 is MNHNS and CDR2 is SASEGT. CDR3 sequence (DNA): TGTGCCAGCAGTGAAGCGAGGACTAGCGGGGGGGCCTCATCAAAAGAGCAGTACTTC. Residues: CASSEARTSGGASSKEQYF.